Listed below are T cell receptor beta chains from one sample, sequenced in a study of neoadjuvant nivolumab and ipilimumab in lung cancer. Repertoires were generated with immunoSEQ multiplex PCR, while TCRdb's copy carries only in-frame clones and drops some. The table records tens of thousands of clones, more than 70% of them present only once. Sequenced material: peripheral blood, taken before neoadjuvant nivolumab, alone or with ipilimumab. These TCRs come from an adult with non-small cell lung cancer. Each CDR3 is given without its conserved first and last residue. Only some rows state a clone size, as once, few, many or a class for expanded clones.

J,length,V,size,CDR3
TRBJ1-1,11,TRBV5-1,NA,ASSSQGDTEAF
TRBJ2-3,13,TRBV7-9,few,ASSLRDTGTDTQY
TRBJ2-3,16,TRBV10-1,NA,ASSETIAGGKSTDTQY
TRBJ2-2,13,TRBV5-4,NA,ASSLDGLYTGELF
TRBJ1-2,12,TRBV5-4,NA,ASSLVQEAHGYT
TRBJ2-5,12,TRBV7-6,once,ASSLDGSKKTQY
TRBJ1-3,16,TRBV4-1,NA,ASSLRLGANSAGNTIY
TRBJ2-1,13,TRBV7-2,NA,ASSVGGVLNLEQF
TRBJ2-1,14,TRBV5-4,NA,ASSKGGLSGNNEQF
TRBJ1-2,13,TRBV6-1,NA,ASSESWTLGNGYT
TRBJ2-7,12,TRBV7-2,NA,ASSPTTQPYEQY
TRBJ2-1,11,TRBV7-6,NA,ASSVTGRDEQF